This T cell receptor (beta chain) was identified in a study of early T cells in non-severe SARS-CoV-2 infection (dated by TCRdb to the early 2020s). For context, the study as a whole: Bulk RNA from unsorted whole blood was used for TCR sequencing, so alpha and beta chains could not be paired.

Set within a cohort of healthcare workers in London, UK, this nested case-control study involved weekly PCR testing of nasopharyngeal swabs along with blood sampling. Healthcare workers were enrolled in the week of the UK lockdown, from 23 to 31 March 2020, and were followed every week for up to about 16 weeks. The library was built by means of 5' RACE. These reads were obtained on a NextSeq 500. To correct for sequencing error and PCR bias, the TCR library protocol tagged individual cDNA molecules with unique molecular identifiers. Both TCR alpha and beta chains were sequenced, and tight co-correlation was observed between alpha and beta sequence abundances in each sample. In the original analysis: Decombinator V4 was used to annotate the V gene, J gene and CDR3 of the TCR sequences. Expanded TCRs were defined as changing significantly between any two time points under a Poisson model with p below 0.0001. TCR abundances were normalised to the total number of TCRs sequenced per sample and expressed as counts per million. TRAV1-2 paired with TRAJ12, TRAJ20 or TRAJ33 defined MAIT TCRs, while TRAV10 paired with TRAJ18 defined iNKT TCRs. A search of VDJdb, accessed on 1 November 2021, was run for TCRs annotated to CMV, EBV and SARS-CoV-2, with TCRs annotated for multiple antigens excluded. TCRdb handled the public reads itself, with Q25 trimming in fastp and clone calling in MiXCR, and kept productive beta chains. Every distinct CDR3 protein forms one entry, paired with its most common genes and DNA. The authors' filters were not applied to this entry. The sample table contains roughly 92,000 distinct CDR3 sequences; only one count was recorded for roughly 12% of them. 4% to 4.5% of the sample rests with the top ten.

The junction carries 10 bases between V and J, which are trimmed by 3 bases and 1 base respectively. The CDR3 spans 15 residues, from the cysteine through the phenylalanine. Of the read, only the CDR3 DNA is kept; its 45 bases are in frame from base 1. The germline V gene provides CDR1 ENHRY and CDR2 SYGVKD. This clonotype was recorded a few times. The specificity of this receptor is unknown. No much larger clonotype is one base removed from it; base qualities were not supplied. The study at large found these results: Matching against VDJdb was skewed toward anti-spike CD8 responses, likely underestimated virus-specific expansions, and missed private and CD4 specificities.

The sequence came from an adult who was a healthcare worker with PCR-confirmed SARS-CoV-2 infection or an uninfected control (not recorded which). The specimen comprised whole blood, sampled at baseline. Recombination linked TRBV10-3 to TRBJ1-3, and the D gene may be TRBD1, 6 bases matching. For the CDR3, the sequence is CAISDHRESGNTIYF. The nucleotide sequence reads as follows: TGTGCCATCAGTGACCACAGGGAGTCTGGAAACACCATATATTTT.